These T cell receptor beta chains were read from a single sample in a study of T cell repertoires in cytomegalovirus infection. One entry per CDR3 protein results from TCRdb running MiXCR on the reads. The table includes about a million distinct CDR3 sequences, roughly 30% detected once. Antigens for these TCRs are unknown. The specimen comprised cultured CD8+ T cells from PBMCs, sampled from culture after CMV antigen stimulation. Source of these receptors: a human donor in good health (CMV status not recorded). Some clones in this sample may be carry-over from other donors' samples. Each CDR3 is given with its conserved first and last residue. D genes are given only for firm matches. Some rows mark clone size as missing; the rest say once, few, many or name a class of expanded clone.

>TRBD2|TRBJ2-2|TRBV4-1|few
TGCGCCAGCAGCCACCCATCCGTAGCGGGGGGCCGGCCCGGGGAGCTGTTTTTT
CASSHPSVAGGRPGELFF
>NA|TRBJ1-2|TRBV6-1|NA
TGTGCCAGCAGCGTAGGGACTTTCTTC
CASSVGTFF
>NA|TRBJ2-3|TRBV7-8|many
TGTGCCAGCAGCTTAGCGGGGAGGGATACGCAGTATTTT
CASSLAGRDTQYF
>NA|TRBJ1-4|TRBV4-3|NA
TGCGCCAGCAGCCAAGATTCGACCTTTAATGAAAAACTGTTTTTT
CASSQDSTFNEKLFF
>NA|TRBJ2-3|TRBV7-6|NA
TGTGCCAACAGCTTAGCTGGGGGGGGGCCTGATACGCAGTATTTT
CANSLAGGGPDTQYF
>NA|TRBJ2-3|TRBV29-1|few
TGCAGCGTCCGTTGGGAGCTAGCGAACACAGATACGCAGTATTTT
CSVRWELANTDTQYF
>TRBD1|TRBJ1-4|TRBV2|few
TGTGCCAATGGCCGGGACAGGCACATTGCAACTAATGAAAAACTGTTTTTT
CANGRDRHIATNEKLFF
>NA|TRBJ2-1|TRBV11-3|NA
TGTGCCAGCAGCTTAGAGGCTAGCTCCCCCTACAATGAGCAGTTCTTC
CASSLEASSPYNEQFF
>NA|TRBJ1-4|TRBV6-2/TRBV6-3|NA
TGTGCCAGCAGTTACTCGGGGGAAGGTGAAAAACTGTTTTTT
CASSYSGEGEKLFF
>TRBD1|TRBJ2-3|TRBV12-3/TRBV12-4|NA
TGTGCCAGCAGTGGGACAGTTCTGCAGTATTTT
CASSGTVLQYF
>NA|TRBJ2-2|TRBV7-6|few
TGTGCCAGCAGCTTAATACTGAGCGGGGAGCTGTTTTTT
CASSLILSGELFF
>TRBD1|TRBJ1-2|TRBV7-9|few
TGTGCCAGCAGCGGAATAGACAGGGCCTATGGCTACACCTTC
CASSGIDRAYGYTF
>NA|TRBJ1-1|TRBV6-6|NA
TGTGCCAGCAGTTACGAATGGGCGAGTAACACTGAAGCTTTCTTT
CASSYEWASNTEAFF
>NA|TRBJ1-5|TRBV3-1|NA
TGTGCCAGCAGCCCAGAATCGGATCTGGGGGCGCAGCCCCAGCATTTT
CASSPESDLGAQPQHF
>TRBD2|TRBJ2-1|TRBV7-2|many
TGTGCCAGCAGGCTTCTAGCGGGGGGGCCTAATGAGCAGTTCTTC
CASRLLAGGPNEQFF
>NA|TRBJ2-1|TRBV12-3/TRBV12-4|few
TGTGCCAGCACCCCCGGGGGGCGGAATGAGCAGTTCTTC
CASTPGGRNEQFF
>NA|TRBJ2-2|TRBV7-8|many
TGTGCCAGCAGCTTGCCGGGACAACTCACCGGGGAGCTGTTTTTT
CASSLPGQLTGELFF
>NA|TRBJ1-3|TRBV7-6|NA
TGTGCCAGCAGCCAATTACGACGGCTCCTCTCTGGAAACACCATATATTTT
CASSQLRRLLSGNTIYF
>TRBD2|TRBJ2-5|TRBV4-2|NA
TGTGCCAGCAGCCAAGAAGCTAGCGGGGGAGAGACCCAGTACTTC
CASSQEASGGETQYF
>NA|TRBJ2-2|TRBV6-8|NA
TGTGCCAGCAGTTACGAGAGGGCGAACACCGGGGAGCTGTTTTTT
CASSYERANTGELFF
>TRBD1|TRBJ2-5|TRBV7-8|many
TGTGCCAGCAGCTTAGGACGTGGGACAGGGGCAAGGGAGACCCAGTACTTC
CASSLGRGTGARETQYF
>NA|TRBJ2-1|TRBV12-3/TRBV12-4|NA
TGTGCCAGCAGTTCGCTCCTAGCGCCACCGTACAATGAGCAGTTCTTC
CASSSLLAPPYNEQFF
>NA|TRBJ1-2|TRBV12-3/TRBV12-4|NA
TGTGCCAGCAGTCACATCAGCTACCGGGAAGGAGGCTACACCTTC
CASSHISYREGGYTF
>TRBD2|TRBJ2-4|TRBV12-5|few
TGTGCTAGTGCCCTGACGGGCGGGGGACGAAAAAACATTCAGTACTTC
CASALTGGGRKNIQYF
>NA|TRBJ2-1|TRBV12-3/TRBV12-4|few
TGTGCCAGCAGTTTAGGGTACGCGCAGTTCTTC
CASSLGYAQFF
>NA|TRBJ1-2|TRBV7-6|NA
TGTGCCAGCAGCTTATCTCCTCGTGCCGGGGCAGGGATTGGCTACACCTTC
CASSLSPRAGAGIGYTF
>NA|TRBJ2-7|TRBV6-2/TRBV6-3|NA
TGTGCCAGCAGCTATCCCCCGTACGAGCAGTACTTC
CASSYPPYEQYF
>TRBD1|TRBJ1-2|TRBV27|few
TGTGCCAGCAGTCCCAGGGGGTACAATGTTAACTATGGCTACACCTTC
CASSPRGYNVNYGYTF
>NA|TRBJ1-2|TRBV28|NA
TGTGCCAGCACCAAGGAAACGGGGTCGCTCTATGGCTACACCTTC
CASTKETGSLYGYTF
>NA|TRBJ2-4|TRBV4-3|NA
TGCGCCAGCAGCCAAGCTTGGGGCAGGGTCAAAAACATTCAGTACTTC
CASSQAWGRVKNIQYF
>TRBD1|TRBJ1-1|TRBV28|NA
TGTGCCAGCAGCCCCAGGACAGGAGGTTGGTATGAAGCTTTCTTT
CASSPRTGGWYEAFF
>TRBD1|TRBJ1-1|TRBV6-1|NA
TGTGTCAGCAGTTACGCGACAGGGGGGAACACTGAAGCTTTCTTT
CVSSYATGGNTEAFF
>TRBD1|TRBJ1-1|TRBV7-9|NA
TGTGCCAGCAGCTTGTCCGATCATTACAGGGGGCTTGACACTGAAGCTTTCTTT
CASSLSDHYRGLDTEAFF
>NA|TRBJ2-3|TRBV7-9|NA
TGTGCCAGCAGCTTATTTAATAGGGATACGCAGTATTTT
CASSLFNRDTQYF
>NA|TRBJ2-7|TRBV14|NA
TGTGCCAGCAGCCAAATGGGCCTCGGCTACGAGCAGTACTTC
CASSQMGLGYEQYF
>NA|TRBJ1-3|TRBV28|many
TGTGCCAGCAGTTCTCCCAGGCTTACTGGAAACACCATATATTTT
CASSSPRLTGNTIYF
>NA|TRBJ2-1|TRBV4-3|few
TGCGCCAGCAGCCAGAGCCTTGGGAATGAGCAGTTCTTC
CASSQSLGNEQFF
>NA|TRBJ1-6|TRBV19|NA
TGTGCCAGTAGTACCGGGACGGAGAGCTCCTATAATTCACCCCTCCACTTT
CASSTGTESSYNSPLHF
>NA|TRBJ2-3|TRBV4-3|medium-sized
TGCGCCAGCAGCCAAGGGAACGGGCACGAGGGCACAGATACGCAGTATTTT
CASSQGNGHEGTDTQYF
>NA|TRBJ2-3|TRBV19|NA
TGTGCCAGTAGTATCGAGTCAGATCCCACAGATACGCAGTATTTT
CASSIESDPTDTQYF
>NA|TRBJ2-5|TRBV7-9|few
TGTGCCAGCAGCTTAAGTCGGAGAGGGAAAGAGACCCAGTACTTC
CASSLSRRGKETQYF
>NA|TRBJ2-7|TRBV6-1|many
TGTGCCAGCAGTGAAGGCTCTTCCCTAAGCTACGAGCAGTACTTC
CASSEGSSLSYEQYF
>TRBD2|TRBJ2-3|TRBV20-1|NA
TGCAGTGCTGGGGGGCTAGCGGGGGGCCAAGATACGCAGTATTTT
CSAGGLAGGQDTQYF
>TRBD1|TRBJ1-2|TRBV2|NA
TGTGCCAGCAGAATGGTGGCCCGGGACAGGGGGCTCGGCTATGGCTACACCTTC
CASRMVARDRGLGYGYTF
>NA|TRBJ1-2|TRBV6-5|few
TGTGCCAGCAGTTCCTCGCGGGACACAGCTAACTATGGCTACACCTTC
CASSSSRDTANYGYTF
>NA|TRBJ2-1|TRBV7-6|NA
TGTGCCGGCAGCTTAACGACAGGTGGTCACAATGAGCAGTTCTTC
CAGSLTTGGHNEQFF
>NA|TRBJ1-5|TRBV6-1|NA
TGTGCCAGCAGTGAAGCTGCGGGCGGCAGGGGCTCAGGTGTGCGTCAGCCCCAGCATTTT
CASSEAAGGRGSGVRQPQHF
>NA|TRBJ1-6|TRBV7-9|many
TGTGCCAGCAGCCGTTCCAGGAGCTCCTATAATTCACCCCTCCACTTT
CASSRSRSSYNSPLHF
>TRBD2|TRBJ2-3|TRBV27|few
TGTGCCAGCAGTTTTGCTGCGGGGGGGCTCGCAGATACGCAGTATTTT
CASSFAAGGLADTQYF
>TRBD2|TRBJ2-3|TRBV20-1|NA
TGCAGTGCTATTAGCGGGGGGGATGGAAACACAGATACGCAGTATTTT
CSAISGGDGNTDTQYF
>NA|TRBJ1-1|TRBV6-5|NA
TGTGCCAGCAGTTACGCTCAATCCTTTGAAGCTTTCTTT
CASSYAQSFEAFF
>NA|TRBJ2-3|TRBV7-6|few
TGTGCCAGCAGCCCCCAGGAAATGGTCACAGATACGCAGTATTTT
CASSPQEMVTDTQYF
>NA|TRBJ2-5|TRBV7-6|many
TGTGCCAGCAGCTCCCGTCCCGAGGGGGAGACCCAGTACTTC
CASSSRPEGETQYF
>NA|TRBJ2-7|TRBV4-1|NA
TGCGCCAGCAGCTCCACAGGGTTAAACTACGAGCAGTACTTC
CASSSTGLNYEQYF
>NA|TRBJ1-5|TRBV14|NA
TGTGCCAGCAGCCAAGCACGAAATCAGCCCCAGCATTTT
CASSQARNQPQHF
>NA|TRBJ2-1|TRBV13|NA
TGTGCCAGCAGCTTTGGACAGAATTACAATGAGCAGTTCTTC
CASSFGQNYNEQFF
>NA|TRBJ2-1|TRBV4-1|few
TGCGCCAGCAGCCAAGACCGGGGGGCATTCAATGAGCAGTTCTTC
CASSQDRGAFNEQFF
>NA|TRBJ2-2|TRBV7-9|few
TGTGCCGGGGGACCGCCTGGCACCGGGGAGCTGTTTTTT
CAGGPPGTGELFF